This T cell receptor (beta chain) comes out of a study of shared clonotypes between healthy human individuals. Across the study: For every donor, three CD4 naive, three CD4 memory, two CD8 naive and one CD8 memory plates were used. Points from the study as a whole: Naive CD4 clonotypes were shared across several donors at 4% to 5%. Non-shared clonotypes had lower generation probabilities than clonotypes shared by all four sorted-subset donors.

This clone turned up a few times. What it binds is unknown. Naive-designated CD8 cells lacked CD45RO, were positively enriched for CCR7, and omitted terminally differentiated effector memory CD45RA+ cells. Sequencing used immunoSEQ multiplex PCR; TCRdb keeps in-frame clones, though not all of them. The data show around 560,000 clones, about 95% seen once. Germline V gene data show CDR1 as SEHNR and CDR2 as FQNEAQ (reference sequence). The CDR3 covers 12 residues. Deletions cut 3 bases from V and 7 bases from J, with 10 bases between. The chain recombines TRBV7-9 with TRBJ2-7, with a possible D match to TRBD1 (5 bases). Material for sequencing was naive CD8+ T cells sorted from blood. The clonotype was recovered from a woman in her 30s in good health. The CDR3: CASSLTAREQYF. The CDR3 nucleotides read TGTGCCAGCAGCTTGACAGCGAGAGAGCAGTACTTC.